The 21 T cell receptor beta chains below were found in one sample sequenced in a study of blood T cell repertoires in COVID-19. The method was immunoSEQ multiplex PCR; TCRdb's version includes in-frame clones alone and lacks a portion of them. The sample gives 170,000 or so clones, just under 90% of which show up once; about 1% is in the top ten. Sequencing input: peripheral blood. These receptor sequences come from a woman aged 18-29 years who had recovered from COVID-19.

The V and J genes are TRBV9 and TRBJ2-2; D might be TRBD1 (5 bases). V was shortened by 4 bases and J by 1 base, with 11 bases between the two germline ends. Germline loops: CDR1 SGDLS, CDR2 YYNGEE. The CDR3 has 15 amino acids. DNA of the CDR3: TGTGCCAGCAGCTCAGGGTGGCAGAACACCGGGGAGCTGTTTTTT. This translates into CASSSGWQNTGELFF.

This rearrangement joins TRBV5-1 to TRBJ2-1; possibly TRBD2 for D (6 bases). With 0 bases removed from V and 10 bases from J, the gap between germline ends came to 11 bases. CDR3 size: 13 residues. CDR1 and CDR2 from the germline V gene are SGHRS and YFSETQ. CDR3 bases: TGCGCCAGCAGCTTGGGGTTAGCGGACGAGCAGTTCTTC. It codes for CASSLGLADEQFF.

The chain joins TRBV6-2 or TRBV6-3 to TRBJ2-7; possibly TRBD2 for D (6 bases). The V gene lost 3 bases and the J gene lost 5 bases, with 8 bases spanning the gap. CDR1 is MNHEY, CDR2 SVGEGT, per germline. The CDR3 runs to 12 residues. The CDR3 DNA follows: TGTGCCAGCAGTTATCCGGGGGACGAGCAGTACTTC. It specifies CASSYPGDEQYF.

The chain carries TRBV5-4 and TRBJ2-7, with 11 bases that match TRBD1. V lost 4 bases, J lost 6 bases, and 6 bases stayed unmatched. CDR1 is SGHNT, CDR2 YYREEE, per germline (reference sequence). The CDR3 runs 14 residues. The CDR3 DNA sequence: TGTGCCAGCAGCGCGCCGGGGACAGGGGGCGAGCAGTACTTC. It is translated as CASSAPGTGGEQYF.

The chain links TRBV6-2 or TRBV6-3 to TRBJ2-3; 9 nucleotides match TRBD1. The J segment lost 3 bases and the V segment lost 0 bases, leaving 7 bases of the junction unmatched. Germline V lookup: CDR1 MNHEY, CDR2 SVGEGT. The CDR3 extends over 17 amino acids. The DNA for the CDR3 is TGTGCCAGCAGTTACTCGAGGACAGGGGTGGGGACAGATACGCAGTATTTT. Its translation is CASSYSRTGVGTDTQYF.

V is TRBV5-8 and J is TRBJ2-7; possibly TRBD2 for D (5 bases). The CDR3 totals 17 residues. Between the trimmed V and J ends, which lost 0 bases and 0 bases, there was a span of 16 bases. Per the germline V gene, CDR1 is SGHTS and CDR2 is YDEGEE. CDR3 DNA sequence: TGTGCCAGCAGCTTGGCCGAGGGAAGAGTGAGCTCCTACGAGCAGTACTTC. It encodes CASSLAEGRVSSYEQYF.

This chain joins TRBV9 and TRBJ1-5; the match to TRBD1 covers 9 bases. Trimming at V came to 4 bases and at J to 5 bases, leaving 4 bases not matched to a gene. The CDR3 loop spans 14 amino acids. Germline V gives CDR1 SGDLS, CDR2 YYNGEE. The CDR3 DNA is TGTGCCAGCAGCCGGGGACAGGGCCATCAGCCCCAGCATTTT. Residues: CASSRGQGHQPQHF. Full variable domain (remainder filled in from reference TRBV9 and TRBJ1-5): DSGVTQTPKHLITATGQRVTLRCSPRSGDLSVYWYQQSLDQGLQFLIQYYNGEERAKGNILERFSAQQFPDLHSELNLSSLELGDSALYFCASSRGQGHQPQHFGDGTRLSIL.

The rearrangement uses TRBV4-3 and TRBJ1-1; D gene unclear. CDR3 length equals 13 residues. V shed 6 bases and J shed 0 bases, with 8 bases lying between them. The V gene's germline CDR1 is LGHNA and CDR2 YSLEER. The CDR3 DNA reads as TGCGCCAGCAGTGCGAAGTTGAACACTGAAGCTTTCTTT. This encodes CASSAKLNTEAFF.

This clone showed up just once. The J gene is TRBJ1-6, the V gene TRBV5-6, with 7 nucleotides matching TRBD1. The V segment lost 4 bases and the J segment 8 bases; nucleotides outside the gene matches: 15. The CDR3 contains 17 residues. Germline CDR1 and CDR2: SGHDT and YYEEEE. DNA for the CDR3: TGTGCCAGCAGCCATTTACTTACCGGGACAGTAGATTCACCCCTCCACTTT. Translating it yields CASSHLLTGTVDSPLHF. Full variable domain (missing parts from reference TRBV5-6 and TRBJ1-6): DAGVTQSPTHLIKTRGQQVTLRCSPKSGHDTVSWYQQALGQGPQFIFQYYEEEERQRGNFPDRFSGHQFPNYSSELNVNALLLGDSALYLCASSHLLTGTVDSPLHFGNGTRLTVT.

In this sample, this clone turned up once. The gene calls are TRBV9 and TRBJ2-7; a weak D match, TRBD2 (6 bases). The CDR3 is 13 amino acids. V was pared by 6 bases and J by 4 bases, with 14 bases between. Germline values: CDR1 SGDLS, CDR2 YYNGEE. CDR3 sequence reads: CASNTDGGYEQYF. The CDR3 bases are TGTGCCAGCAATACGGACGGGGGATACGAGCAGTACTTC.

The chain has TRBV5-3 and TRBJ1-1, with D perhaps TRBD1 (6 bases). Being an ORF, TRBV5-3 has a function that is uncertain. The CDR3 is 12 residues long. Trimming stripped 4 bases from V and 8 bases from J, with 12 bases between. The CDR3 DNA is TGTGCCAGAAGCGTTACGGGGACAGAAGCTTTCTTT. Protein product: CARSVTGTEAFF.

This chain links TRBV30 with TRBJ1-5, with a possible D match to TRBD1 (6 bases). Germline V gene lookup returns CDR1 GTSNPN and CDR2 SVGIG (reference sequence). This CDR3 has 13 amino acids. The V and J ends lost 5 bases and 6 bases respectively, with 14 bases between them. The DNA of the CDR3 is TGTGCCTGGTCCCGGGACAAAGGTCAGCCCCAGCATTTT. Amino acid sequence: CAWSRDKGQPQHF.

The chain has TRBV4-1 and TRBJ2-3; weak D call: TRBD2 (5 bases). The CDR3 runs to 15 residues. Germline CDR1 and CDR2: MGHRA and YSYEKL. V lost 4 bases and J 2 bases, leaving 13 bases between the germline ends. CDR3 loop: CASSPRASNTDTQYF. CDR3 bases: TGCGCCAGCAGCCCGAGGGCTAGCAACACAGATACGCAGTATTTT.

The V and J genes are TRBV3-1 (or the pseudogene TRBV3-2) and TRBJ1-2; D is ambiguous. The germline V gene has CDR1 LGHDT and CDR2 YNNKEL (reference sequence). The CDR3 sequence is 12 residues long. Trimming left V 0 bases short and J 14 bases short, with 13 bases between. The CDR3 DNA follows: TGTGCCAGCAGCCAAGAGACGGAGACGCTGACCTTC. Its protein product is CASSQETETLTF.

There are a few counts of this clone. The rearrangement joins TRBV4-3 to TRBJ2-1; 11 bases match TRBD2. Germline V gives CDR1 LGHNA, CDR2 YSLEER. Losses at the gene ends were 3 bases for V and 3 bases for J; bases not matched to a gene: 1. There are 15 residues in the CDR3. CDR3 nucleotide sequence: TGCGCCAGCAGCCATGGGACTAGCGGCTACAATGAGCAGTTCTTC. Encoded protein: CASSHGTSGYNEQFF.

The chain couples TRBV14 to TRBJ2-7; 8 bases map to TRBD2. This CDR3 region has 14 residues. V shed 3 bases, J shed 4 bases, and the junction held 5 bases outside the gene matches. From germline, CDR1 is SGHDN and CDR2 FVKESK. CDR3 sequence: CASSQLSGGYEQYF. CDR3 bases: TGTGCCAGCAGCCAGCTCAGCGGGGGTTACGAGCAGTACTTC.

In its sample, this clone was seen once. J is TRBJ1-1 and V is TRBV5-1, with D uncertain. The CDR3 extends over 14 amino acids. CDR1 and CDR2 from the germline V gene are SGHRS and YFSETQ. Trimming shortened V by 0 bases and J by 1 base, and 7 bases separated the two germline ends. This CDR3 is CASSLAWQNTEAFF. The CDR3, as DNA: TGCGCCAGCAGCTTGGCATGGCAGAACACTGAAGCTTTCTTT. The full variable domain, rest sourced from reference TRBV5-1 and TRBJ1-1, is KAGVTQTPRYLIKTRGQQVTLSCSPISGHRSVSWYQQTPGQGLQFLFEYFSETQRNKGNFPGRFSGRQFSNSRSEMNVSTLELGDSALYLCASSLAWQNTEAFFGQGTRLTVV.

The chain has TRBV4-3 and TRBJ2-7, with D hard to call. This CDR3 comprises 14 residues. The V end lost 4 bases, the J end lost 0 bases, and 10 bases lay between the germline ends. Germline-derived CDR1 and CDR2 are LGHNA and YSLEER. DNA of the CDR3: TGCGCCAGCAGCCCCATTGCGAGCTCCTACGAGCAGTACTTC. Translated: CASSPIASSYEQYF.

The rearrangement joins TRBV9 to TRBJ2-5; 9 nucleotides line up with TRBD1. This CDR3 region has 16 residues. V lost 4 bases to trimming and J lost 5 bases; unmatched junction nucleotides: 12. Per germline, CDR1 SGDLS and CDR2 YYNGEE. Here the CDR3 reads CASSFETGGAGETQYF. Here the CDR3 DNA reads TGTGCCAGCAGCTTCGAAACAGGGGGCGCAGGGGAGACCCAGTACTTC.

This clone was detected ten times or more. This rearrangement joins TRBV2 to TRBJ1-1, with a tentative D call TRBD1 (6 bases). This CDR3 region has 13 residues. Germline assignment: CDR1 SNHLY and CDR2 FYNNEI. V lost 4 bases, J lost 8 bases, and 14 bases lay in between. The CDR3 DNA is TGTGCCAGCAGTGGGAGCAGGGGTAGGGAAGCTTTCTTT. It translates to CASSGSRGREAFF.

This clone was counted only a few times. The chain is built from TRBV30 and TRBJ2-3; possibly TRBD2 for D (6 bases). Germline V gene data show CDR1 as GTSNPN and CDR2 as SVGIG (reference sequence). The CDR3 sequence is 13 residues long. The V end lost 1 base, the J end lost 5 bases, and 10 bases lay between the germline ends. The CDR3 loop reads CAWSAGDKDTQYF. The CDR3 DNA is TGTGCCTGGAGTGCGGGAGATAAAGATACGCAGTATTTT.